The 7 T cell receptor beta chains listed next were all sequenced from one sample in a study of blood T cell repertoires in COVID-19. TCRdb keeps only in-frame clones here, not all; method: immunoSEQ multiplex PCR. In the table there are tens of thousands of clones, about four fifths of which are singletons. The sequencing sample was made of peripheral blood. The receptors shown here come from an elderly man with COVID-19, enrolled during active disease.

The chain links TRBV7-2 to TRBJ1-4; TRBD1 matches 7 bases. This CDR3 region has 13 residues. Germline V gives CDR1 SGHTA, CDR2 FQGNSA. V shed 4 bases and J 6 bases; nucleotides not matched to a gene: 2. The CDR3 DNA is TGTGCCAGCAGCTACGACAGGGATGAAAAACTGTTTTTT. It translates to CASSYDRDEKLFF.

The genes are TRBV6-4 and TRBJ2-1; possible D gene TRBD1, 6 bases. CDR3 length: 19 amino acids. Germline V gene data show CDR1 as MRHNA and CDR2 as SNTAGT. V lost 0 bases and J 6 bases, leaving 24 bases between the germline ends. CDR3 DNA sequence: TGTGCCAGCAGTGACTCTGGGGGCCTAGGGGCCGGGGCTCTCAATGAGCAGTTCTTC. It codes for CASSDSGGLGAGALNEQFF.

This clone was detected once. V and J are TRBV23-1 and TRBJ1-2; D possibly corresponds to TRBD1 (5 bases). TRBV23-1 is an ORF for which the function is uncertain. V was pared by 2 bases and J by 4 bases, with 20 bases between. The CDR3 is 17 amino acids. CDR3: CASSQTIWGECFYGYTF. The CDR3 nucleotides read TGCGCCAGCAGTCAAACCATATGGGGCGAATGCTTCTATGGCTACACCTTC.

CDR3 region: CASSLTRGSTEAFF. In DNA, the CDR3 is TGTGCCAGCAGCTTAACACGAGGGTCCACTGAAGCTTTCTTT. The chain carries TRBV7-7 and TRBJ1-1; D gene uncertain. Trimming took off 2 bases at V and 4 bases at J, with 11 bases between the two ends. This CDR3 spans 14 amino acids. Germline CDR1 is SSHAT and CDR2 is FNYEAQ (reference sequence).

The V call is TRBV10-3, the J call TRBJ2-2; D possibly corresponds to TRBD1 (6 bases). Germline V gives CDR1 ENHRY, CDR2 SYGVKD. CDR3 length: 12 amino acids. Between the trimmed V and J ends, which lost 6 bases and 8 bases, there was a span of 10 bases. The CDR3 loop is CAIRDTGGELFF. DNA for the CDR3: TGTGCCATCAGAGATACAGGGGGGGAGCTGTTTTTT.

The rearrangement joins TRBV7-2 to TRBJ2-2; TRBD2 matches 7 bases. This CDR3 spans 16 amino acids. Germline V gene sequence: CDR1 SGHTA, CDR2 FQGNSA. The junction had 6 bases not matched to a gene; V was cut back by 0 bases and J by 5 bases. CDR3 sequence (DNA): TGTGCCAGCAGCTTAGCGAGCGGGGATTGGACCGGGGAGCTGTTTTTT. This codes for CASSLASGDWTGELFF.

The gene calls are TRBV7-2 and TRBJ2-5, with 9 nucleotides matching TRBD2. CDR3 length: 14 amino acids. Germline-derived CDR1 and CDR2 are SGHTA and FQGNSA. The V segment lost 10 bases and the J segment 3 bases; nucleotides outside the gene matches: 9. This chain's CDR3 is CATRPAGGEETQYF. The CDR3 coding sequence is TGTGCCACCCGTCCAGCGGGGGGAGAAGAGACCCAGTACTTC.